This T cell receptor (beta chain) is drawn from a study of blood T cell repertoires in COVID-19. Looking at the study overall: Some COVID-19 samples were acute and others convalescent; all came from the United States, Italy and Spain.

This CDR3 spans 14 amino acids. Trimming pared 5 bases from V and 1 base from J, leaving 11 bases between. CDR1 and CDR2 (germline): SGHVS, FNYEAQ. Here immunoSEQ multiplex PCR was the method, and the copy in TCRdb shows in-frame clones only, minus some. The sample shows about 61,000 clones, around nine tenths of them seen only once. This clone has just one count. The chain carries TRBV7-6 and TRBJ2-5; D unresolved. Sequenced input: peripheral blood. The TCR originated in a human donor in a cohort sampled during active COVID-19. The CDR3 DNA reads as TGTGCCAGCAGCCCCGACGGGTCCCAAGAGACCCAGTACTTC. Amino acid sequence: CASSPDGSQETQYF.